Detailed here is one T cell receptor (beta chain). Its antigen is not known. The table came from immunoSEQ multiplex PCR; TCRdb's copy has only in-frame clones and leaves some out. There are 20,000 to 25,000 clones in the sample; about 67% occur only once, and about 10% lies in the top ten. This specimen comes from a study of early stage breast cancer tumors. Study-wide background: Each sample averaged around 9.4-fold read coverage. General study points: Most shared enriched TCRB sequences were commonly generated ones.

Trimming took 5 bases from V and 1 from J, leaving 13 bases between them. Germline assignment: CDR1 SEHNR and CDR2 FQNEAQ (reference sequence). This CDR3 comprises 15 residues. Sequencing was done on a sample of breast tumor tissue. This chain joins TRBV7-9 and TRBJ2-3; D possibly corresponds to TRBD2 (6 bases). The TCR sequence derives from a person in their 60s with breast cancer. CDR3 amino acids: CASSPPGGGTDTQYF. The CDR3, as DNA: TGTGCCAGCAGCCCCCCCGGAGGGGGCACAGATACGCAGTATTTT.